Each of the 29 T cell receptor beta chains below was sequenced from the same sample in a study of T-cell reconstitution after alpha-beta-depleted transplantation in children. Preparation of the TCRbeta library involved a method that used unique molecular identifiers. TCRdb re-called the PCR reads through MiXCR, storing one row per CDR3 protein. This repertoire shows about 980,000 distinct CDR3 sequences, roughly 29% found once; its top ten account for 28%. Material: PBMCs, mostly from graft donor cells, obtained 360 days after TCRalphabeta/CD19-depleted stem cell transplant. These receptors all stem from a boy younger than two who had a stem cell transplant for SCID, so the T cells may come from the graft donor.

This clonotype was observed a few times. The chain has TRBV6-1 and TRBJ2-2; TRBD1 matches 8 bases. Germline values: CDR1 MNHNS, CDR2 SASEGT. The junction had 8 bases not matched to a gene; V was cut back by 6 bases and J by 5 bases. This CDR3 is 15 amino acids long. The CDR3 sequence is CASSRGQELTGELFF. In nucleotides, the CDR3 is TGTGCCAGCAGCCGGGGACAGGAGTTAACCGGGGAGCTGTTTTTT.

About this clonotype itself: Sequence at one end of the junction differs from germline and may be a read error. The CDR3 DNA reads TGTGCCAGCACCTTACAGGGGACCATGAACACTGAAGCTTTCTTT. Translation: CASTLQGTMNTEAFF. The gene calls are TRBV7-2 and TRBJ1-1; TRBD1 agrees at 7 bases. CDR1 SGHTA and CDR2 FQGNSA come from the germline V gene. The CDR3 contains 15 residues. Full variable domain (rest looked up from reference TRBV7-2 and TRBJ1-1): GAGVSQSPSNKVTEKGKDVELRCDPISGHTALYWYRQSLGQGLEFLIYFQGNSAPDKSGLPSDRFSAERTGGSVSTLTIQRTQQEDSAVYLCASTLQGTMNTEAFFGQGTRLTVV.

This clonotype showed up just a few times. The chain uses TRBV2 and TRBJ2-3, with TRBD2 identical over 10 bases. There are 16 residues in the CDR3. J gave up 1 base and V 8 bases, and 9 bases lay outside the gene matches. Germline lookup yields CDR1 SNHLY and CDR2 FYNNEI. The CDR3 here is CASQPELAGGTDTQYF. The CDR3 DNA sequence: TGTGCCAGCCAACCAGAGCTAGCGGGGGGCACAGATACGCAGTATTTT.

The sample holds a few counts of this clonotype. This chain's CDR3 is CASSLEFGQGTYEQYF. DNA for the CDR3: TGCGCCAGCAGCTTGGAATTTGGACAGGGAACCTACGAGCAGTACTTC. This sequence joins TRBV5-1 and TRBJ2-7; 8 bases fit TRBD1. V shed 0 bases, J shed 2 bases, and the junction held 7 bases outside the gene matches. This CDR3 has 16 residues. The germline CDR1 and CDR2 sequences are SGHRS and YFSETQ.

This clonotype has just a few counts. This chain joins TRBV7-2 and TRBJ2-1, with TRBD2 matching over 8 bases. From germline, CDR1 is SGHTA and CDR2 FQGNSA. The CDR3 is 16 residues long. The J segment lost 6 bases and the V segment lost 5 bases, leaving 12 bases of the junction unmatched. The CDR3 bases are TGTGCCAGCAGCCCCAGGGCGGGGGGCCCCTTCAATGAGCAGTTCTTC. It is translated as CASSPRAGGPFNEQFF.

This chain uses TRBV5-1 with TRBJ2-7; D may be TRBD1 or TRBD2 (5 bases each). CDR1 is SGHRS and CDR2 is YFSETQ in the germline V gene. The V and J ends lost 4 bases and 3 bases respectively, with 14 bases between them. The CDR3 length is 14 residues. CDR3 sequence reads: CASSPSEGLYEQYF. Written as DNA, the CDR3 is TGCGCCAGCAGCCCAAGCGAGGGGCTCTACGAGCAGTACTTC.

The chain has TRBV27 and TRBJ2-3, with 8 bases fitting TRBD1. Looked up from germline, CDR1 is MNHEY and CDR2 is SMNVEV (reference sequence). V was pared by 3 bases and J by 1 base, with 6 bases of the junction left unmatched. The CDR3 has 16 amino acids. CDR3 sequence (DNA): TGTGCCAGCAGTTTTGACAGGGGATTGGGCACAGATACGCAGTATTTT. Translating gives CASSFDRGLGTDTQYF.

This clonotype was seen more than once but under ten times. This chain links TRBV6-5 with TRBJ2-5, with no clear D. Germline values: CDR1 MNHEY, CDR2 SVGAGI. V lost 6 bases to trimming and J lost 5 bases, with 10 bases between them. The CDR3 sequence is 12 residues long. CDR3 nucleotides: TGTGCCAGCAGCCGGCAACGGGAGACCCAGTACTTC. Amino acid sequence: CASSRQRETQYF.

The rearrangement joins TRBV11-2 to TRBJ1-4; D is possibly TRBD1 (5 bases). V was pared by 1 base and J by 6 bases, with 12 bases between. In germline, CDR1 is SGHAT, CDR2 FQNNGV. CDR3 length: 15 amino acids. CDR3 amino acids: CASSLVVREDEKLFF. The CDR3 DNA sequence: TGTGCCAGCAGCTTAGTGGTCAGGGAGGATGAAAAACTGTTTTTT. The whole variable domain, filled in from reference TRBV11-2 and TRBJ1-4, reads EAGVAQSPRYKIIEKRQSVAFWCNPISGHATLYWYQQILGQGPKLLIQFQNNGVVDDSQLPKDRFSAERLKGVDSTLKIQPAKLEDSAVYLCASSLVVREDEKLFFGSGTQLSVL.

This clonotype was counted between two and nine times. This chain joins TRBV28 and TRBJ1-5; tentatively, D is TRBD1 (6 bases). Trimming pared 9 bases from V and 6 bases from J, leaving 15 bases between. This CDR3 is 13 amino acids long. CDR1 and CDR2 from the germline V gene are MDHEN and SYDVKM. CDR3 nucleotides: TGTGCCAGTAAACAGGGTCCTACTCAGCCCCAGCATTTT. It yields the protein CASKQGPTQPQHF.

A few counts support this clonotype. The chain carries TRBV5-1 and TRBJ2-3; 8 bases are a match to TRBD1. The CDR3 totals 16 residues. The germline gives CDR1 SGHRS, CDR2 YFSETQ. The J segment lost 2 bases and the V segment lost 4 bases, leaving 9 bases of the junction unmatched. The CDR3 nucleotides are TGCGCCAGCAGCATGGCGGACAGGGAGAACACAGATACGCAGTATTTT. It translates to CASSMADRENTDTQYF.

The table lists this clonotype with a count of one. The chain recombines TRBV5-6 with TRBJ2-2; 7 bases map to TRBD2. With 3 bases clipped from V and 5 bases from J, the junction kept 4 bases outside the gene matches. Germline V gene data show CDR1 as SGHDT and CDR2 as YYEEEE. CDR3 length: 14 residues. CDR3 in amino acids: CASSWEGWTGELFF. The CDR3 nucleotides are TGTGCCAGCAGCTGGGAGGGCTGGACCGGGGAGCTGTTTTTT.

The chain joins TRBV2 to TRBJ2-2, with a tentative D call TRBD1 (6 bases). Germline CDR1 reads SNHLY; CDR2 reads FYNNEI. This CDR3 comprises 13 residues. Trimming left V 9 bases short and J 0 bases short, with 8 bases between. The CDR3 DNA sequence: TGTGCCAGGGGGGCCTCGAACACCGGGGAGCTGTTTTTT. Its protein product is CARGASNTGELFF.

This clonotype was seen more than once but under ten times. The chain uses TRBV7-2 and TRBJ2-2; the match to TRBD2 covers 10 bases. Germline CDR1 and CDR2: SGHTA and FQGNSA. The CDR3 runs 17 residues. V shed 5 bases, J shed 2 bases, and the junction held 8 bases outside the gene matches. The CDR3: CASSPPTSGANTGELFF. The CDR3 DNA follows: TGTGCCAGCAGCCCGCCTACTAGCGGGGCAAACACCGGGGAGCTGTTTTTT.

The chain combines TRBV14 with TRBJ1-4; TRBD1 aligns across 9 bases. Germline V gene sequence: CDR1 SGHDN, CDR2 FVKESK. There are 16 residues in the CDR3. Trimming removed 4 bases from V and 2 bases from J; junction bases left unmatched: 5. The CDR3 region has the DNA TGTGCCAGCAGCCGCACAGGGGGCGCGACTAATGAAAAACTGTTTTTT. Translated, it gives CASSRTGGATNEKLFF.

Only a few counts were recorded for this clonotype. V is TRBV3-1 and J is TRBJ2-1; no clear D gene. Looked up from germline, CDR1 is LGHDT and CDR2 is YNNKEL (reference sequence). CDR3 length: 13 residues. Trimming removed 1 base from V and 7 bases from J, with 8 bases in between. The CDR3 is CASSQAPANEQFF. The CDR3 coding sequence is TGTGCCAGCAGCCAAGCCCCGGCAAATGAGCAGTTCTTC.

The rearrangement joins TRBV10-3 to TRBJ2-7, with D perhaps given as TRBD1 or TRBD2 (5 bases each). V was pared by 8 bases and J by 4 bases, with 18 bases between. The CDR3 consists of 14 residues. Germline lookup yields CDR1 ENHRY and CDR2 SYGVKD. The CDR3 loop is CAIARSGLRYEQYF. CDR3 nucleotides: TGTGCCATCGCCAGGTCGGGGCTACGGTACGAGCAGTACTTC.

The chain combines TRBV12-3 or TRBV12-4 with TRBJ2-4; TRBD1 aligns across 11 bases. There are 19 residues in the CDR3. V dropped 4 bases and J dropped 0; count of bases not matched to a gene: 11. The CDR3 DNA sequence: TGTGCCAGCAGTTCCTGGACAGGGGGCGCGGGGTTAGCCAAAAACATTCAGTACTTC. Translation: CASSSWTGGAGLAKNIQYF.

The rearrangement joins TRBV30 to TRBJ2-7; 9 nucleotides match TRBD1. Trimming took 2 bases from V and 5 from J; bases not matched to a gene: 1. The germline V gene encodes CDR1 GTSNPN and CDR2 SVGIG (reference sequence). The CDR3 consists of 12 residues. The CDR3 region is CAWSRTGDEQYF. CDR3 nucleotides: TGTGCCTGGAGTCGGACAGGGGACGAGCAGTACTTC.

This chain uses TRBV7-2 with TRBJ2-7, with D unresolved. The length of the CDR3 is 13 residues. Looked up from germline, CDR1 is SGHTA and CDR2 is FQGNSA. The V end lost 5 bases, the J end lost 4 bases, and 12 bases lay between the germline ends. CDR3: CASSRSWAYEQYF. The CDR3 nucleotides are TGTGCCAGCAGCCGGAGCTGGGCTTACGAGCAGTACTTC.

This clonotype was seen more than once but under ten times. This chain uses TRBV25-1 with TRBJ1-2, with D possibly matching TRBD1 (6 bases). CDR1 is MGHDK, CDR2 SYGVNS, per germline. This CDR3 has 14 amino acids. V lost 3 bases and J lost 1, with 9 bases in between. CDR3 protein: CASSDRTVNYGYTF. CDR3 sequence (DNA): TGTGCCAGCAGTGACCGGACAGTTAACTATGGCTACACCTTC.

There are a few counts of this clonotype. This sequence joins TRBV10-3 and TRBJ2-5; D gene uncertain. The CDR3 runs 14 residues. Germline CDR1 ENHRY, CDR2 SYGVKD. Trimming cost V 0 bases and J 2 bases, with 7 bases left between them. The CDR3 DNA reads TGTGCCATCAGTGAGTCGCAATTTCAAGAGACCCAGTACTTC. It translates to CAISESQFQETQYF.

The table lists this clonotype with many counts. The chain joins TRBV13 to TRBJ2-5, with D maybe TRBD1 (6 bases). There are 16 residues in the CDR3. Deletions cut 6 bases from V and 1 base from J, with 18 bases between. The germline CDR1 and CDR2 sequences are PRHDT and FYEKMQ (reference sequence). The CDR3 DNA reads TGTGCCAGCAGTTCTAGACAGGTCTCTTCCCAAGAGACCCAGTACTTC. Protein sequence: CASSSRQVSSQETQYF. Using reference TRBV13 and TRBJ2-5 for the parts outside the CDR3, the full variable domain is AAGVIQSPRHLIKEKRETATLKCYPIPRHDTVYWYQQGPGQDPQFLISFYEKMQSDKGSIPDRFSAQQFSDYHSELNMSSLELGDSALYFCASSSRQVSSQETQYFGPGTRLLVL.

This clonotype was counted a few times. The V and J genes are TRBV7-9 and TRBJ2-2; no firm D call. Germline CDR1 and CDR2: SEHNR and FQNEAQ (reference sequence). Deletions cut 5 bases from V and 3 bases from J, with 10 bases between. This CDR3 is built from 14 residues. CDR3 sequence (DNA): TGTGCCAGCAGCCGTCCGCCGTACACCGGGGAGCTGTTTTTT. It encodes CASSRPPYTGELFF.

The chain employs TRBV20-1 and TRBJ2-1, with D possibly being TRBD1 or TRBD2 (5 bases each). Trimming shortened V by 6 bases and J by 3 bases, and 15 bases separated the two germline ends. Germline V lookup: CDR1 DFQATT, CDR2 SNEGSKA (reference sequence). This CDR3 has 14 residues. This CDR3 reads CSAGFGTGYNEQFF. The DNA of the CDR3 is TGCAGTGCCGGCTTCGGGACGGGCTACAATGAGCAGTTCTTC.

The rearrangement uses TRBV12-3 or TRBV12-4 and TRBJ1-2; D is ambiguous. The length of the CDR3 is 13 residues. The ends were cut back, 0 bases at V and 8 bases at J, with 10 bases in the middle. Here the CDR3 reads CASSLAQVGGYTF. The CDR3 region has the DNA TGTGCCAGCAGTTTAGCCCAAGTGGGGGGCTACACCTTC.

This clonotype has just a few counts. The chain couples TRBV12-3 or TRBV12-4 to TRBJ2-6; the D is unclear. The CDR3 length is 16 residues. The germline V and J ends were trimmed by 7 bases and 3 bases, with 16 bases remaining between them. CDR3 sequence reads: CASNPGRSGGANVLTF. The CDR3 bases are TGTGCCAGCAACCCGGGCAGGTCCGGTGGGGCCAACGTCCTGACTTTC.

Only a few counts were recorded for this clonotype. V is TRBV7-2 and J is TRBJ1-1; 8 bases fit TRBD1. CDR1 SGHTA and CDR2 FQGNSA come from the germline V gene. CDR3 length: 14 residues. Trimming removed 8 bases from V and 6 bases from J; junction bases left unmatched: 11. The DNA for the CDR3 is TGTGCCAGCCACCTGGACAGGGTATCGGCTGAAGCTTTCTTT. It encodes CASHLDRVSAEAFF. Together with reference TRBV7-2 and TRBJ1-1, the CDR3 gives the full variable domain: GAGVSQSPSNKVTEKGKDVELRCDPISGHTALYWYRQSLGQGLEFLIYFQGNSAPDKSGLPSDRFSAERTGGSVSTLTIQRTQQEDSAVYLCASHLDRVSAEAFFGQGTRLTVV.

V is TRBV12-3 or TRBV12-4 and J is TRBJ2-5; D call uncertain. Trimming pared 5 bases from V and 5 bases from J, leaving 9 bases between. The CDR3 is 12 residues long. The CDR3 loop is CASSLQVETQYF. CDR3 DNA: TGTGCCAGCAGTCTCCAAGTGGAGACCCAGTACTTC.